The 27 T cell receptor beta chains in this list originate from one sample, sequenced in a study of post-analysis software for immune sequencing data. Carried by the TCR beta cDNA libraries were unique molecular identifiers. MiXCR, run by TCRdb on the PCR reads, gives a single entry per CDR3 protein. Here the sample spans 700,000 to 900,000 distinct CDR3 sequences, under 60% being singletons. No antigens are known for them. The study's findings and limits: There were five or six TRBV segments more frequent in patients than controls, and TRBV5-6, TRBV5-1 and TRBV20-1 were among them.

The material sequenced was blood. These receptors originate from a girl under 18 with multiple sclerosis.

The chain is built from TRBV12-3 or TRBV12-4 and TRBJ2-7; TRBD2 agrees at 11 bases. V shed 4 bases and J 6 bases; nucleotides not matched to a gene: 8. This CDR3 is built from 15 residues. DNA of the CDR3: TGTGCCAGCAGTTGGGGGCTAGCGGGAGGTCGCGAGCAGTACTTC. Translating gives CASSWGLAGGREQYF.

To note about this clonotype: An end of the junction differs from the germline gene, which may be a read error. V is TRBV7-9 and J is TRBJ2-1; D tentatively fits TRBD1 or TRBD2 (5 bases each). CDR3 size: 15 residues. In germline, CDR1 is SEHNR, CDR2 FQNEAQ (reference sequence). CDR3 DNA sequence: TGTGCCGGCAGCGCCGGGGCACTCCAACCCAATGAGCAGTTCTTC. Encoded protein: CAGSAGALQPNEQFF.

The J gene is TRBJ2-7, the V gene TRBV5-1, with TRBD2 matching 13 bases. The J call is uncertain, as TRBJ2-5 better fits the DNA end. The length of the CDR3 is 15 residues. Per the germline V gene, CDR1 is SGHRS and CDR2 is YFSETQ. The CDR3 DNA reads as TGCGCCAGCAGCCCGGGACTAGCGGGGAAAGAGACCCAGTACTTC. Encoded protein: CASSPGLAGKETQYF.

This clonotype came up once. J is TRBJ2-1 and V is TRBV5-1; TRBD2 matches at 13 bases. CDR1 SGHRS and CDR2 YFSETQ come from the germline V gene. The CDR3 contains 17 residues. Unmatched junction bases numbered 15, after V lost 10 bases and J lost 5 bases. The CDR3 reads CAGPPTGTSGTDNEQFF. The DNA for the CDR3 is TGCGCCGGCCCCCCCACCGGGACTAGCGGGACCGACAATGAGCAGTTCTTC. The variable domain in full, completed from reference TRBV5-1 and TRBJ2-1, reads KAGVTQTPRYLIKTRGQQVTLSCSPISGHRSVSWYQQTPGQGLQFLFEYFSETQRNKGNFPGRFSGRQFSNSRSEMNVSTLELGDSALYLCAGPPTGTSGTDNEQFFGPGTRLTVL.

The J gene is TRBJ2-3, the V gene TRBV9, with D possibly TRBD2 on 6 matching bases. CDR1 and CDR2 from the germline V gene are SGDLS and YYNGEE. Trimming pared 4 bases from V and 0 bases from J, leaving 12 bases between. CDR3 length equals 15 residues. The CDR3 nucleotides are TGTGCCAGCAGCAATGGGACTTCAAGCACAGATACGCAGTATTTT. Translation gives CASSNGTSSTDTQYF.

This clonotype was detected a few times. The rearrangement links TRBV20-1 to TRBJ2-7; D is possibly TRBD1 (5 bases). V gave up 3 bases and J gave up 4 bases, with 16 bases separating them. The CDR3 has 14 amino acids. CDR1 DFQATT and CDR2 SNEGSKA come from the germline V gene (reference sequence). CDR3 protein: CSASLDSHAYEQYF. DNA of the CDR3: TGCAGTGCTAGCCTCGACAGCCACGCATACGAGCAGTACTTC.

This clonotype was counted only a few times. The V call is TRBV29-1, the J call TRBJ1-2, with 9 positions matching TRBD1. V was pared by 4 bases and J by 4 bases, with 13 bases of the junction left unmatched. The CDR3 contains 16 residues. Germline CDR1 is SQVTM and CDR2 is ANQGSEA. As DNA, the CDR3 is TGCAGCGTTGTACCGGGACAGGGTCCCCCGGGCTATGGCTACACCTTC. As protein: CSVVPGQGPPGYGYTF.

V and J are TRBV3-1 and TRBJ2-1; the match to TRBD2 covers 8 bases. The V segment lost 0 bases and the J segment 7 bases; nucleotides outside the gene matches: 11. The CDR3 loop spans 17 amino acids. Germline CDR1 and CDR2: LGHDT and YNNKEL (reference sequence). The CDR3 reads CASSQDWGGLVGNEQFF. CDR3 DNA: TGTGCCAGCAGCCAAGATTGGGGGGGACTAGTGGGGAATGAGCAGTTCTTC.

This rearrangement joins TRBV12-3 or TRBV12-4 to TRBJ2-5; no definite D call. CDR3 length: 14 residues. Trimming pared 8 bases from V and 1 base from J, leaving 14 bases between. The CDR3 region is CASGPTSPQETQYF. The CDR3 bases are TGTGCCAGCGGCCCGACGAGCCCCCAAGAGACCCAGTACTTC.

This chain uses TRBV29-1 with TRBJ1-2; possibly TRBD1 for D (6 bases). V lost 3 bases, J lost 2 bases, and 13 bases lay in between. The CDR3 runs to 14 residues. Germline CDR1 SQVTM, CDR2 ANQGSEA. CDR3 nucleotide sequence: TGCAGCGTTGACGGAGGGGGAGGCAACTATGGCTACACCTTC. It codes for CSVDGGGGNYGYTF.

This clonotype was picked up a small number of times. The chain joins TRBV29-1 to TRBJ2-1; 15 bases map to TRBD2. V lost 6 bases and J lost 0; bases outside the gene matches: 12. CDR3 length: 19 amino acids. In germline, CDR1 is SQVTM, CDR2 ANQGSEA. CDR3 protein: CSVWTSGRAVWGSYNEQFF. The CDR3 nucleotides are TGCAGCGTATGGACTAGCGGGAGGGCCGTATGGGGCTCCTACAATGAGCAGTTCTTC.

The chain has TRBV12-3 or TRBV12-4 and TRBJ1-2; a possible D gene is TRBD1 (6 bases). V dropped 4 bases and J dropped 8 bases, with 14 bases sitting between them. CDR3 length equals 13 residues. DNA for the CDR3: TGTGCCAGCAGTTACAGGGAAACGAGCGGCTACACCTTC. Translated, it gives CASSYRETSGYTF.

This chain joins TRBV3-1 and TRBJ1-2, with 7 positions matching TRBD1. The germline CDR1 and CDR2 sequences are LGHDT and YNNKEL (reference sequence). The V segment lost 2 bases and the J segment 6 bases; nucleotides outside the gene matches: 6. The CDR3 covers 14 residues. Written as DNA, the CDR3 is TGTGCCAGCAGCCAAACCCGGACAGGCCATGGCTACACCTTC. Protein sequence: CASSQTRTGHGYTF.

The chain has TRBV29-1 and TRBJ2-1, with D unresolved. Germline V gene lookup returns CDR1 SQVTM and CDR2 ANQGSEA. V was cut by 1 base and J by 1 base, with 8 bases left in between. The CDR3 length is 14 residues. The CDR3 spells CSVEGGVSYNEQFF. CDR3 DNA sequence: TGCAGCGTTGAAGGCGGCGTTTCCTACAATGAGCAGTTCTTC.

There are a few counts of this clonotype. The chain couples TRBV5-1 to TRBJ1-2; a weak D match, TRBD1 (6 bases). This CDR3 region has 17 residues. CDR1 SGHRS and CDR2 YFSETQ come from the germline V gene. V was clipped by 1 base and J by 7 bases, with 23 bases between them. CDR3 region: CASSLSGRGVHRSGYTF. CDR3 DNA sequence: TGCGCCAGCAGCTTGTCGGGCAGGGGAGTTCACAGGTCTGGCTACACCTTC.

The V gene is TRBV7-8, the J gene TRBJ2-2; 12 bases fit TRBD1. The germline CDR1 and CDR2 sequences are SGHVS and FQNEAQ. V gave up 4 bases and J gave up 3 bases; unmatched junction bases: 12. The CDR3 loop spans 19 amino acids. The chain's CDR3 is CASSSAPGQGAPDTGELFF. In nucleotides, the CDR3 is TGTGCCAGCAGCTCGGCGCCGGGACAGGGGGCGCCTGACACCGGGGAGCTGTTTTTT.

This chain links TRBV5-1 with TRBJ2-1; 7 nucleotides match TRBD1. Trimming cost V 7 bases and J 9 bases; bases outside gene matches: 13. The V gene's germline CDR1 is SGHRS and CDR2 YFSETQ. The CDR3 length is 14 residues. Written as DNA, the CDR3 is TGCGCCAGCTCCTCAGGGGGAGAAAAGGTTGAGCAGTTCTTC. It is translated as CASSSGGEKVEQFF.

The rearrangement joins TRBV24-1 to TRBJ2-1; 8 nucleotides match TRBD2. The CDR3 totals 17 residues. Trimming took 3 bases from V and 8 from J; bases not matched to a gene: 14. Per the germline V gene, CDR1 is KGHDR and CDR2 is SFDVKD. CDR3 DNA: TGTGCCACCAGTGATGGGACTAGTTTCTTTAGCGTCGATGAGCAGTTCTTC. It specifies CATSDGTSFFSVDEQFF.

This chain joins TRBV5-1 and TRBJ2-7; 10 bases are a match to TRBD1. The V segment lost 4 bases and the J segment 4 bases; nucleotides outside the gene matches: 5. This CDR3 region has 14 residues. The germline CDR1 and CDR2 sequences are SGHRS and YFSETQ. CDR3 coding DNA: TGCGCCAGCAGCGGACCGGGACAGGGGTACGAGCAGTACTTC. As protein: CASSGPGQGYEQYF.

This clonotype was seen more than once but under ten times. This chain joins TRBV29-1 and TRBJ2-7, with D unclear. The V and J ends lost 0 bases and 0 bases respectively, with 6 bases between them. The CDR3 consists of 13 residues. CDR1 SQVTM and CDR2 ANQGSEA come from the germline V gene. CDR3 in amino acids: CSVEDLGSYEQYF. The CDR3 region has the DNA TGCAGCGTTGAAGATTTGGGCTCCTACGAGCAGTACTTC.

The CDR3 region has the DNA TGTGCCAGCAGCGGGCCCCGGGACAGGCTCACAGATACGCAGTATTTT. Protein: CASSGPRDRLTDTQYF. The V call is TRBV9, the J call TRBJ2-3, with 8 bases fitting TRBD1. Losses at the gene ends were 3 bases for V and 2 bases for J; bases not matched to a gene: 8. From germline, CDR1 is SGDLS and CDR2 YYNGEE. The length of the CDR3 is 16 residues.

The rearrangement links TRBV20-1 to TRBJ2-1; 13 positions agree with TRBD2. CDR3 length: 15 amino acids. Germline CDR1 is DFQATT and CDR2 is SNEGSKA (reference sequence). V lost 6 bases, J lost 7 bases, and 9 bases stayed unmatched. The CDR3 loop reads CSAQPGLAGRNEQFF. The DNA of the CDR3 is TGCAGTGCGCAGCCGGGACTAGCGGGAAGGAATGAGCAGTTCTTC.

V usage is TRBV5-1 and J usage is TRBJ1-4; D gene uncertain. V shed 0 bases and J shed 7 bases, with 19 bases lying between them. The germline V gene has CDR1 SGHRS and CDR2 YFSETQ. The CDR3 has 17 residues. The CDR3 sequence: CASSLAPGEGQAEKLFF. CDR3 nucleotides: TGCGCCAGCAGCTTGGCCCCTGGTGAGGGTCAGGCTGAAAAACTGTTTTTT.

In this sample, this clonotype turned up a few times. CDR3 nucleotide sequence: TGTGCCAGCACGAGGGCGGGTGAAGCTTTCTTT. Amino acid sequence: CASTRAGEAFF. The genes are TRBV6-5 and TRBJ1-1; no definite D call. Per the germline V gene, CDR1 is MNHEY and CDR2 is SVGAGI. V lost 7 bases and J lost 7, with 10 bases in between. The CDR3 is 11 amino acids.

The chain couples TRBV7-6 to TRBJ2-4; TRBD2 aligns across 11 bases. The V and J ends lost 5 bases and 8 bases, in that order; junction bases with no gene match: 8. The length of the CDR3 is 15 residues. CDR1 and CDR2 (germline): SGHVS, FNYEAQ. CDR3 DNA: TGTGCCAGCAGCCCTAGCGGGAGGATGGTGGACATTCAGTACTTC. It codes for CASSPSGRMVDIQYF.

This clonotype showed up just a few times. This sequence joins TRBV5-1 and TRBJ2-7; D possibly uses TRBD1 or TRBD2 (6 bases each). Germline-derived CDR1 and CDR2 are SGHRS and YFSETQ. CDR3 length equals 15 residues. Trimming shortened V by 4 bases and J by 3 bases, and 17 bases separated the two germline ends. CDR3 sequence reads: CASSLEGGSLYEQYF. DNA of the CDR3: TGCGCCAGCAGCCTGGAAGGGGGGTCCCTCTACGAGCAGTACTTC.

The rearrangement links TRBV7-3 to TRBJ2-3; TRBD2 agrees at 9 bases. The CDR3 is 17 amino acids. The germline gives CDR1 SGHTA, CDR2 FQGTGA. The junction had 8 bases not matched to a gene; V was cut back by 2 bases and J by 2 bases. In DNA form, the CDR3 reads TGTGCCAGCAGCTTATTGCCGACTAGCGGATACACAGATACGCAGTATTTT. It specifies CASSLLPTSGYTDTQYF.